Reported below is one T cell receptor (beta chain). Sequencing was performed with immunoSEQ multiplex PCR; in TCRdb, only in-frame clones are kept and a portion is missing. The data show more than 75,000 clones, roughly 90% seen once. The data were obtained in a study of control samples from healthy donors and cancer patients. Trimming cost V 5 bases and J 5 bases; bases outside gene matches: 6. This CDR3 has 15 residues. The germline CDR1 and CDR2 sequences are KGHDR and SFDVKD. The rearrangement links TRBV24-1 to TRBJ2-1; TRBD1 aligns across 9 bases. The clonotype was recovered from a woman in her fifties or sixties with head and neck cancer. Sequenced sample: PBMCs. The CDR3 reads CATSATGTGNNEQFF. The CDR3 coding sequence is TGTGCCACCAGTGCGACCGGGACAGGGAACAATGAGCAGTTCTTC.